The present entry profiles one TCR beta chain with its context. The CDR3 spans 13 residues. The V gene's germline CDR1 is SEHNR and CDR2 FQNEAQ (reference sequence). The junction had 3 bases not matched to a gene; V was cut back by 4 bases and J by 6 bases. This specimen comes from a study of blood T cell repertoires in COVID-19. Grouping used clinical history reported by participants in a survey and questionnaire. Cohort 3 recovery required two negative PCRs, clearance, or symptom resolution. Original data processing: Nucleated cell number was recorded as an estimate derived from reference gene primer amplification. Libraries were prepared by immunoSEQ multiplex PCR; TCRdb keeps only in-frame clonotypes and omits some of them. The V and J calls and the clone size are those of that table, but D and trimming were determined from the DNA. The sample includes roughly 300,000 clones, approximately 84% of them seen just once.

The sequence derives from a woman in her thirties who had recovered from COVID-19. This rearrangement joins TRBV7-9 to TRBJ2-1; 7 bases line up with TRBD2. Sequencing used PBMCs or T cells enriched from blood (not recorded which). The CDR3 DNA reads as TGTGCCAGCAGCTCCGGGACTACCAATGAGCAGTTCTTC. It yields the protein CASSSGTTNEQFF.